The clone carrying this TCR beta chain was seen ten or more times. Its antigen is unidentified. UMIs and a universal primer site were added when TCR cDNA was made by 5'RACE template switching. One entry per CDR3 protein results from TCRdb running MiXCR on the 5' RACE reads. The table lists about 320,000 distinct CDR3 sequences, 3.5% to 4.5% of them singletons. This entry comes from a study of T cells after yellow fever vaccination. Trimming shortened V by 8 bases and J by 0 bases, and 5 bases separated the two germline ends. This CDR3 comprises 13 residues. CDR1 MNHEY and CDR2 SVGAGI come from the germline V gene. Study-wide results and caveats: Abundant contaminating clonotypes from the bulk population could appear in FACS-sorted repertoires.

The V gene is TRBV6-5, the J gene TRBJ2-6, with no clear D. The receptor was isolated from a man aged 18 to 29 who received the YFV17D yellow fever vaccine. Source: PBMCs, taken 15 days after the yellow fever booster vaccination. Here the CDR3 DNA reads TGTGCCAGCGGGATCTCTGGGGCCAACGTCCTGACTTTC. Translating gives CASGISGANVLTF.